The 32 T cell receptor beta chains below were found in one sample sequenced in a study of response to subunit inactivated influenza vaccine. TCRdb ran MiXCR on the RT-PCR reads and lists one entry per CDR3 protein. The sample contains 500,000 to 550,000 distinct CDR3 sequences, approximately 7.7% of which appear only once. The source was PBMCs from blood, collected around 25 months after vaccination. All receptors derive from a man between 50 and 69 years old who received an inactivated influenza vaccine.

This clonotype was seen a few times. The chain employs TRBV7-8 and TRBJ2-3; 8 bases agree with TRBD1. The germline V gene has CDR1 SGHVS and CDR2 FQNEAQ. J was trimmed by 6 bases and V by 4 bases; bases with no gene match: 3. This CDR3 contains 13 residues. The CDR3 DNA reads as TGTGCCAGCAGCTATGGACAGGGCGATACGCAGTATTTT. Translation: CASSYGQGDTQYF. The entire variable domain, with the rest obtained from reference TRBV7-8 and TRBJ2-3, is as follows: GAGVSQSPRYKVAKRGQDVALRCDPISGHVSLFWYQQALGQGPEFLTYFQNEAQLDKSGLPSDRFFAERPEGSVSTLKIQRTQQEDSAVYLCASSYGQGDTQYFGPGTRLTVL.

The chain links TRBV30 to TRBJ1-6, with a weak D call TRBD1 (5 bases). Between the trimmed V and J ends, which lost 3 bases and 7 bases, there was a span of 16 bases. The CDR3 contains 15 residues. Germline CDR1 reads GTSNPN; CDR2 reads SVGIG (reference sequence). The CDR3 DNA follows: TGTGCCTGGAGCCCTGGGGGAGTTAAAAATTCACCCCTCCACTTT. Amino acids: CAWSPGGVKNSPLHF.

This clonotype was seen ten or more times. The CDR3 spells CASSQGARGEAFF. The CDR3 DNA reads TGTGCCAGCAGCCAAGGGGCCAGGGGGGAAGCTTTCTTT. The chain uses TRBV3-1 and TRBJ1-1, with TRBD1 matching 7 bases. After removal of 1 base from V and 8 bases from J, the junction contained 4 bases not matched to a gene. This CDR3 is built from 13 residues. The germline CDR1 and CDR2 sequences are LGHDT and YNNKEL (reference sequence).

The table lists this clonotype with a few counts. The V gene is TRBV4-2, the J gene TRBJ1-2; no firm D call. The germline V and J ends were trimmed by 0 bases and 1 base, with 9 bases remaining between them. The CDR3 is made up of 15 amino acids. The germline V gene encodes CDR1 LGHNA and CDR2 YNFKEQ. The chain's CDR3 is CASSQEVGSNYGYTF. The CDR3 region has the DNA TGTGCCAGCAGCCAAGAAGTTGGGAGTAACTATGGCTACACCTTC.

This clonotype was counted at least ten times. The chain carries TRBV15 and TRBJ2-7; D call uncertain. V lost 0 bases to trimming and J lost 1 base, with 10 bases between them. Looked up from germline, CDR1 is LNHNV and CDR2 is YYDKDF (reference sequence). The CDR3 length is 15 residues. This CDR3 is CATSRDRITSYEQYF. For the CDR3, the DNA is TGTGCCACCAGCAGAGACAGGATAACATCCTACGAGCAGTACTTC.

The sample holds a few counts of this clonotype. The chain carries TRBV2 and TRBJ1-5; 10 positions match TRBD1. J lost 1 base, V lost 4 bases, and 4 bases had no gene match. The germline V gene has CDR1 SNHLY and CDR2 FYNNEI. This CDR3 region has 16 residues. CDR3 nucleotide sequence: TGTGCCAGCAGTGGACAGGGGGCGCGGAGCAATCAGCCCCAGCATTTT. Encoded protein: CASSGQGARSNQPQHF.

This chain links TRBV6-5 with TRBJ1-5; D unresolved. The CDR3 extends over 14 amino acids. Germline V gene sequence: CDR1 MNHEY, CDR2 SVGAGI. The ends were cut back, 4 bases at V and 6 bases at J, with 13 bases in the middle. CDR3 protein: CASSFGPGSQPQHF. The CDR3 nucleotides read TGTGCCAGCAGTTTTGGGCCGGGGAGTCAGCCCCAGCATTTT.

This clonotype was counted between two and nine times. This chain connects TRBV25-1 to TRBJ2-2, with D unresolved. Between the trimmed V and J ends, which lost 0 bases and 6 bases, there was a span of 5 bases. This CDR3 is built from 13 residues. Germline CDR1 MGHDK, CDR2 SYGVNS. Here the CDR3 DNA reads TGTGCCAGCAGTGAATACAACGCCGGGGAGCTGTTTTTT. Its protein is CASSEYNAGELFF.

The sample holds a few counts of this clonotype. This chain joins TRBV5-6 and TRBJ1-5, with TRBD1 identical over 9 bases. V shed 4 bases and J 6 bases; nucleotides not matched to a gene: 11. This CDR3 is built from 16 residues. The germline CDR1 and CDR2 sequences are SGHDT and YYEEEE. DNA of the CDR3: TGTGCCAGCAGCCCCAGTGGGACAGGGTTAGGTCAGCCCCAGCATTTT. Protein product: CASSPSGTGLGQPQHF.

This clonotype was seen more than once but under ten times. The CDR3 nucleotides read TGTGCCAGCAGTAAGACTAGCGGGATATATACGCAGTATTTT. This codes for CASSKTSGIYTQYF. The chain joins TRBV6-1 to TRBJ2-3; 11 nucleotides match TRBD2. Unmatched junction bases numbered 5, after V lost 5 bases and J lost 7 bases. This CDR3 spans 14 amino acids. In germline, CDR1 is MNHNS, CDR2 SASEGT.

The CDR3 is CASSLLTGNYGYTF. The CDR3, as DNA: TGCGCCAGCAGCTTGCTTACAGGGAACTATGGCTACACCTTC. The chain links TRBV5-1 to TRBJ1-2; D may be TRBD1 (6 bases). This CDR3 is 14 amino acids long. V lost 1 base and J 2 bases, leaving 9 bases between the germline ends. Germline V lookup: CDR1 SGHRS, CDR2 YFSETQ.

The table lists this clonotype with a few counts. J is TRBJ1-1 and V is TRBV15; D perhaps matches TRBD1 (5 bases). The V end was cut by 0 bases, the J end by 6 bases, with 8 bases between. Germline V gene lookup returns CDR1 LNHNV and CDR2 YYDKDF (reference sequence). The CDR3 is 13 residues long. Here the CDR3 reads CATSRDVGAEAFF. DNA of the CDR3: TGTGCCACCAGCAGAGATGTAGGGGCTGAAGCTTTCTTT.

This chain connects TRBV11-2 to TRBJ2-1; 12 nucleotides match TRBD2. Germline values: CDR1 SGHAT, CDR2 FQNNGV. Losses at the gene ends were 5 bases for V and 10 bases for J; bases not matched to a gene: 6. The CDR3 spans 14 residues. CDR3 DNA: TGTGCCAGCAGCGCTGGACTAGCGGGGTACGAGCAGTTCTTC. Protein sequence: CASSAGLAGYEQFF. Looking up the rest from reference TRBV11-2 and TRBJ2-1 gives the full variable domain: EAGVAQSPRYKIIEKRQSVAFWCNPISGHATLYWYQQILGQGPKLLIQFQNNGVVDDSQLPKDRFSAERLKGVDSTLKIQPAKLEDSAVYLCASSAGLAGYEQFFGPGTRLTVL.

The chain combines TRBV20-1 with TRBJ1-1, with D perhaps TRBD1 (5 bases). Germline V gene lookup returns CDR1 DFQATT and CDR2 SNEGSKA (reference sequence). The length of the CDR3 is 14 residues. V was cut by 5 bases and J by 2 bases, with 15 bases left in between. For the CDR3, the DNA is TGCAGTGCTGTGCAGACAGCTACTAACACTGAAGCTTTCTTT. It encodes CSAVQTATNTEAFF.

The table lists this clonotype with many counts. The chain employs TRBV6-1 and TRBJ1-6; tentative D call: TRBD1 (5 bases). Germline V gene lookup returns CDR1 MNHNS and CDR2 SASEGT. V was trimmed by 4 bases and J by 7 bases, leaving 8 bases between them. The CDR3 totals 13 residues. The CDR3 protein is CASSGGGNSPLHF. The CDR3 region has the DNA TGTGCCAGCAGTGGGGGGGGGAATTCACCCCTCCACTTT.

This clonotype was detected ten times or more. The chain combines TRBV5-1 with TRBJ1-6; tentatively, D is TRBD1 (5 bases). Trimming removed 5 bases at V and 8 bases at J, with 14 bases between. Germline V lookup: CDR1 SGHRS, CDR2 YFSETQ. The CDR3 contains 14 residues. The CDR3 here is CASSGSGFDSPLHF. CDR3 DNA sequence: TGCGCCAGCAGTGGATCAGGGTTTGATTCACCCCTCCACTTT.

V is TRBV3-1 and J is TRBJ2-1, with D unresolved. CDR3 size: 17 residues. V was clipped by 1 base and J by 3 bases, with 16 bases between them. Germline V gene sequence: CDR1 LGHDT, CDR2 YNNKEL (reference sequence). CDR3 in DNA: TGTGCCAGCAGCCAAGCCCTAGACCTTAGTGGCTACAATGAGCAGTTCTTC. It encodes CASSQALDLSGYNEQFF.

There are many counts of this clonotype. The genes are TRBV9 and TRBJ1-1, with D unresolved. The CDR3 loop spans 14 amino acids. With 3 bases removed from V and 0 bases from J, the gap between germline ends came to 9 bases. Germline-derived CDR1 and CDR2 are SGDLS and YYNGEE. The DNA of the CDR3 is TGTGCCAGCAGCGGGACCTTTTTGAACACTGAAGCTTTCTTT. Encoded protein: CASSGTFLNTEAFF.

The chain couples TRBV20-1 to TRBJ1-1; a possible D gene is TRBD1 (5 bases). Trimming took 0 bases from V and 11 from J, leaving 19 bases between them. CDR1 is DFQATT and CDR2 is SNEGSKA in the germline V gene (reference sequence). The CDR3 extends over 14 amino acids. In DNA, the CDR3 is TGCAGTGCTAGAGAGGCCCAGGGTAAGGTCACGGCTTTCTTT. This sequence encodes CSAREAQGKVTAFF.

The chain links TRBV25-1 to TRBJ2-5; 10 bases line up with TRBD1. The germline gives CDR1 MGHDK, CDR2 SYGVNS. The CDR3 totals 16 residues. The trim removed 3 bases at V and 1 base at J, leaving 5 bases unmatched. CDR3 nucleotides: TGTGCCAGCAGTGATCCGGGACAGGGGATCCAAGAGACCCAGTACTTC. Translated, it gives CASSDPGQGIQETQYF.

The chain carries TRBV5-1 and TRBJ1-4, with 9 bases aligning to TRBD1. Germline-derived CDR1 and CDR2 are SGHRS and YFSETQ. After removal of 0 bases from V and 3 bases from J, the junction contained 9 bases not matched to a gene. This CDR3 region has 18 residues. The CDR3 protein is CASSLGRAGTGPNEKLFF. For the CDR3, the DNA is TGCGCCAGCAGCTTGGGACGGGCCGGGACAGGGCCTAATGAAAAACTGTTTTTT.

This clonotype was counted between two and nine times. DNA for the CDR3: TGTGCCAGCAGCCCTTGGACAGGGGCTAACTATGGCTACACCTTC. It encodes CASSPWTGANYGYTF. The chain recombines TRBV12-3 or TRBV12-4 with TRBJ1-2; 9 nucleotides align to TRBD1. The trim removed 6 bases at V and 0 bases at J, leaving 5 bases unmatched. The CDR3 totals 15 residues.

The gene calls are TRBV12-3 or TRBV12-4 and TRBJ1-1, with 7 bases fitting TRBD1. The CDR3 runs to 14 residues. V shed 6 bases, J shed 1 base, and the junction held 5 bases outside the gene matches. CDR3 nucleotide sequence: TGTGCCAGCAGGCTAGGGACAGAGAACACTGAAGCTTTCTTT. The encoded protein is CASRLGTENTEAFF.

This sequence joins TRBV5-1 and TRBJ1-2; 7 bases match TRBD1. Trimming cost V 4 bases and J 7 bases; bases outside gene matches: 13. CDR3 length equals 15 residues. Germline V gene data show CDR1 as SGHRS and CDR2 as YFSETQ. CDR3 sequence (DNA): TGCGCCAGCAGCACGGAAACACAGGGGTCAAGTGGCTACACCTTC. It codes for CASSTETQGSSGYTF.

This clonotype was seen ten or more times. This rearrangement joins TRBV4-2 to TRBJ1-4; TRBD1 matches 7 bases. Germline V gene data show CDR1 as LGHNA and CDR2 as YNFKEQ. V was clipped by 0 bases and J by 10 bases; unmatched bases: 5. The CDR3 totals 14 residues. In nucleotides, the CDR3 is TGTGCCAGCAGCCAAGATTGGACAGGCTTAAAACTGTTTTTT. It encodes CASSQDWTGLKLFF.

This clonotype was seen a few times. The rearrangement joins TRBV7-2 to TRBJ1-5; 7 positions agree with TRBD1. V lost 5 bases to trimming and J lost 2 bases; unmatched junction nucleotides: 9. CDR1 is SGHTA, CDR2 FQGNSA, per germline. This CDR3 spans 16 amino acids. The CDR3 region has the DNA TGTGCCAGCAGCCCCCAGGGGGGGGTGGGCAATCAGCCCCAGCATTTT. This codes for CASSPQGGVGNQPQHF.

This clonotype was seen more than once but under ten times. CDR3 sequence: CSARDFQTGIGGPQHF. The CDR3 DNA follows: TGCAGTGCTAGAGACTTTCAGACAGGGATTGGGGGGCCCCAGCATTTT. The chain combines TRBV20-1 with TRBJ1-5; 7 positions match TRBD1. The CDR3 extends over 16 amino acids. Germline V lookup: CDR1 DFQATT, CDR2 SNEGSKA (reference sequence). The ends lost 0 bases at V and 9 bases at J; junction bases unmatched: 14.

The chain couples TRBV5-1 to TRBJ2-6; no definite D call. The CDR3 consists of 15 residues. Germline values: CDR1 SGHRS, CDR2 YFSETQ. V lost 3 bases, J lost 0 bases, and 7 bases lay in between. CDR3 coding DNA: TGCGCCAGCAGCTACGAGGACTCTGGGGCCAACGTCCTGACTTTC. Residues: CASSYEDSGANVLTF.

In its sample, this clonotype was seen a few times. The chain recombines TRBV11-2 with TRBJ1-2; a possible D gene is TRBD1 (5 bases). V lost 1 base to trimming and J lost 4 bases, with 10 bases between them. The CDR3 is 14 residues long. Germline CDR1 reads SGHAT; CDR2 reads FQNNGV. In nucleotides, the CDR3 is TGTGCCAGCAGCTTAGGTGGGGCCATCTATGGCTACACCTTC. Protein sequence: CASSLGGAIYGYTF.

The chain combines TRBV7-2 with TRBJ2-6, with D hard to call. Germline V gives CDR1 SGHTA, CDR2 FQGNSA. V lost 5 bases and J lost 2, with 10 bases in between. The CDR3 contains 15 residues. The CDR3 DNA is TGTGCCAGCAGCACGTTTTGGGCTGGGGCCAACGTCCTGACTTTC. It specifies CASSTFWAGANVLTF.

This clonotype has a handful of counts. The CDR3 loop is CASSLAMGPGELFF. The CDR3 bases are TGTGCCAGCAGTTTAGCGATGGGTCCCGGGGAGCTGTTTTTT. The rearrangement joins TRBV12-3 or TRBV12-4 to TRBJ2-2; D unclear. V was pared by 0 bases and J by 6 bases, with 8 bases between. There are 14 residues in the CDR3.

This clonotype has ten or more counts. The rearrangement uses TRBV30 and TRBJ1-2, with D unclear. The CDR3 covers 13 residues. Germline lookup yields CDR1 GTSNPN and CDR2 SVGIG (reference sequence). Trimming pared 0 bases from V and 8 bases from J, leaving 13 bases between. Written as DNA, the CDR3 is TGTGCCTGGAGTGTATGGGGTGTCGACGGCTACACCTTC. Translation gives CAWSVWGVDGYTF. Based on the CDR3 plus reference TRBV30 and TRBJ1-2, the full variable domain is SQTIHQWPATLVQPVGSPLSLECTVEGTSNPNLYWYRQAAGRGLQLLFYSVGIGQISSEVPQNLSASRPQDRQFILSSKKLLLSDSGFYLCAWSVWGVDGYTFGSGTRLTVV.